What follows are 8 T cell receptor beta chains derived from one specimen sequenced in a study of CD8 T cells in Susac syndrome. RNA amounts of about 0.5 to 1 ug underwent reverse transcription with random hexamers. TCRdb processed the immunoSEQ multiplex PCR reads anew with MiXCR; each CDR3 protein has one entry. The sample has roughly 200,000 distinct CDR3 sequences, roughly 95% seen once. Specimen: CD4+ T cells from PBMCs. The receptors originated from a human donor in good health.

The CDR3 sequence is CASSPPGRETQYF. CDR3 bases: TGTGCCAGCTCACCACCTGGGAGAGAGACCCAGTACTTC. The chain is built from TRBV18 and TRBJ2-5, with D possibly matching TRBD2 (5 bases). The CDR3 is 13 residues long. Between the trimmed V and J ends, which lost 0 bases and 4 bases, there was a span of 6 bases. CDR1 is KGHSH and CDR2 is LQKENI in the germline V gene.

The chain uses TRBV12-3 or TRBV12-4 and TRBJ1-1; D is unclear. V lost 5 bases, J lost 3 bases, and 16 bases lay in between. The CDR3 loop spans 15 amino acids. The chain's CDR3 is CASSADGLGDTEAFF. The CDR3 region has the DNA TGTGCCAGCAGTGCCGACGGGCTGGGAGACACTGAAGCTTTCTTT.

CDR3 in DNA: TGTGCCAGCAGCGGGACAGGGATACGAGATACGCAGTATTTT. Its protein is CASSGTGIRDTQYF. This chain connects TRBV9 to TRBJ2-3; 8 bases map to TRBD1. Losses at the gene ends were 3 bases for V and 5 bases for J; bases not matched to a gene: 5. The CDR3 extends over 14 amino acids. Per the germline V gene, CDR1 is SGDLS and CDR2 is YYNGEE.

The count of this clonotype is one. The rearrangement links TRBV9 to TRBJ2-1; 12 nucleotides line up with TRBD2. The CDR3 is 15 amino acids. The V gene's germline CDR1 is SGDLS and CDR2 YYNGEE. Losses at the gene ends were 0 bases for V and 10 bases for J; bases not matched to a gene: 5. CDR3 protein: CASSVETSGRLEQFF. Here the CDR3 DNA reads TGTGCCAGCAGCGTAGAGACTAGCGGGAGACTGGAGCAGTTCTTC.

CDR3 in amino acids: CATSRAGSTDTQYF. The DNA of the CDR3 is TGTGCCACCAGTCGAGCGGGATCCACAGATACGCAGTATTTT. The rearrangement joins TRBV15 to TRBJ2-3, with TRBD2 matching 7 bases. This CDR3 has 14 amino acids. Germline CDR1 and CDR2: LNHNV and YYDKDF (reference sequence). The junction had 5 bases not matched to a gene; V was cut back by 6 bases and J by 2 bases.

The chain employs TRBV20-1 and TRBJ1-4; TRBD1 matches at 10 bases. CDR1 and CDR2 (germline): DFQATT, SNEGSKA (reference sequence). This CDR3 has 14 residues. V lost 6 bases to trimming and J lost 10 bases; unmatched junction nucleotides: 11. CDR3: CSAPTGDRGGKLFF. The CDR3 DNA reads TGCAGTGCCCCGACGGGGGACAGGGGTGGAAAACTGTTTTTT.

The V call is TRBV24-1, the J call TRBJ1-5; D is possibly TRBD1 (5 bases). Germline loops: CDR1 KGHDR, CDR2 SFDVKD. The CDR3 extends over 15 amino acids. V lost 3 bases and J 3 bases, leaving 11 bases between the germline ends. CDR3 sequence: CATSDPSRDNQPQHF. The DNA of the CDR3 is TGTGCCACCAGTGATCCAAGCAGGGACAATCAGCCCCAGCATTTT.

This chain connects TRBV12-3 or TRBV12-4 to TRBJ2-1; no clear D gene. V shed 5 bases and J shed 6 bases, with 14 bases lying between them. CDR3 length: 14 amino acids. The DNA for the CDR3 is TGTGCCAGCAGTCCATTGGCCCGGGCCAATGAGCAGTTCTTC. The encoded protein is CASSPLARANEQFF.